This T cell receptor beta chain emerged from a study of cytomegalovirus exposure and HLA in healthy donors (dated by TCRdb to 2016 to 2017). Some background on the complete study: An earlier analysis of several hundred of the donors reported about 250 Gb of sequence data and 120 million or so unique TCR beta sequences from 190 million or so T cells. A later analysis re-examined previously published TCR beta repertoires from several hundred donors and added high-resolution HLA genotyping to investigate patterns of TCR occurrence. Donor age, sex, ethnicity and CMV serostatus were compiled alongside the repertoire data. The number of donors typed differed by locus, with roughly 620-630 for A, B, C, DRB1 and DQB1, 522 for DQA1, 600 to 610 for DPA1, and some 440 for DPB1. The study profiled the T cell repertoires of 500 to 800 subjects by immunosequencing and related them to cytomegalovirus serostatus. Along with the roughly 700-subject first cohort, a separate validation cohort of over 90 different subjects was used. The genetic ancestry cluster associated with self-reported Caucasian donors included roughly four fifths of the roughly 360 genotyped donors. Among some 400 genotyped donors of the cohort, an average of approximately 240,000 unique TCR beta nucleotide sequences were sequenced per donor, around 18% of them non-productive. To predict cytomegalovirus infection status, the study brought together high-throughput TCR immunosequencing, statistical association of individual TCRs with disease status, and machine learning. An earlier analysis of 500 to 650 of the donors applied high-throughput TCR beta sequencing to assess whether each TCR beta V gene segment acted as functional or pseudogenic. An early release covering 550 to 650 HLA-typed donors comprised roughly 300 gigabases of sequencing data and around 86 million unique TCR sequences. The later analysis used no new phenotypic data to find candidate immune exposures, relying instead on TCR beta sequences and their occurrence across donors. A few DR-DQ haplotypes were handled as single units for association and clustering because linkage in the cohort was strong. Class I and class II HLA loci were covered by the typing at four-digit resolution. A later genetic analysis took genome-wide SNP genotypes for about three fifths of the 666 donors and used that subset as a discovery cohort. Every discovery cohort repertoire had been produced on one sequencing platform. The study aimed to test whether signatures of past pathogen exposure could be identified by cataloging public T cell receptors.

The library was made by the immunoSEQ multiplex PCR assay. A mixture of 60 forward primers for TCR Vbeta segments and 13 reverse primers for TCR Jbeta segments was used in the multiplex PCR. Amplification of the CDR3 region of rearranged TCR beta genes was performed with a multiplex PCR assay on genomic DNA. The Illumina HiSeq System was used to sequence the amplified TCR beta libraries as 87-base-pair reads. The study's own analysis went as follows. A later analysis counted about 76 million unique TCR beta chains across the 550 to 700 repertoires, and 9 million to 14 million of these chains were shared by at least two donors. Raw reads were error-corrected and collapsed into unique sequences by a nearest-neighbor algorithm in which closely related sequences were merged to remove PCR and sequencing errors. To assign V, D and J gene segments, CDR3 sequences were aligned to IMGT reference sequences. For a sequence to be retained, at least a six-nucleotide match to both a V gene segment and a J gene segment was required. Rearrangements were called productive when the CDR3 lacked stop codons and stayed in frame with V and J; all others were non-productive. CDR3 was defined by IMGT convention, running from the second conserved V-encoded cysteine to the conserved J-encoded phenylalanine. The earlier analysis of 450 to 750 of the donors excluded any sequence lacking an unambiguous match to a single V gene segment. In an earlier analysis of more than 500 of the donors, a V segment was called functional when productive rearrangements were above 56.7%, and segregating when the standard deviation between donors exceeded 5%. A statistical classification framework was built to diagnose cytomegalovirus status from the catalog of TCR beta chain sequences. In a later analysis, TCR nucleotide sequences were compared against IMGT/GENE-DB human TR gene sequences so that V and J genes could be assigned. A later analysis assigned CDR3 sequences and most-parsimonious VDJ recombination scenarios with the TCRdist pipeline. In a later analysis, each TCR beta chain was defined by its CDR3 amino acid sequence together with its V-gene family, and reads without a unique V-gene family were excluded. To address suspected cross-contamination and a sequencing artifact, a later analysis removed 450 to 700 highly shared, low-generation-probability nucleotide sequences. In a later analysis, a clonal expansion index was calculated for each public chain from normalized within-repertoire ranks of inferred template counts. Generation probabilities in a later analysis came from a VDJ recombination model fitted to out-of-frame rearrangements, and those results were checked against IGoR. In a later analysis, hypergeometric tests were used to score TCR-TCR, TCR-HLA and TCR-CMV co-occurrence, with a repertoire-size bias correction applied to TCR pairs. In a later analysis, false discovery rates were estimated by permuting HLA or CMV assignments 20 times. In a later analysis, co-occurring TCRs were grouped with DBSCAN, and TCRdist sequence similarity was added when clustering was performed within HLA-allele-positive subsets. Co-occurrence clustering excluded repertoires with fewer than 30,000 or more than 120,000 public chains, plus five with anomalous nucleotide sharing. TCRdb re-hosts the immuneACCESS table, in-frame sequences only. Its copies lack some clones; in the studies checked, an unresolved V gene accounts for under half of them, and the cause for the rest is not known. The V and J calls and clone size were taken over from that table, and D and trimming were inferred from the DNA. A total of about 100,000 clones appear in this sample, over 75% of them only once. 5.5% to 8% of the sample is held by the ten biggest clonotypes.

The cohort comprised some 680 healthy bone marrow donors. At the time of sampling, all cohort members were nominally healthy, though unrecorded immune exposures were likely present. The donor tested CMV seronegative and was one of the 352 seronegative cohort members. A peripheral blood sample was collected from each donor, and TCR beta sequencing was performed on peripheral blood mononuclear cells. Genomic DNA extraction from the blood cell samples was performed with the Qiagen DNeasy Blood Extraction Kit. The full study reports these points: Immune exposure information for the cohort was limited to CMV serostatus. An association between a missense DCLRE1C variant and V-gene and J-gene trimming of TCR beta chains was found in a later genetic analysis and replicated in an independent cohort. According to the authors, the approach could potentially be generalized to other disease states and immunological phenotypes. Presence/absence analyses assumed roughly uniform sequencing depth across donors, an assumption that may not hold. In a later analysis, most CMV-associated TCR beta chains were found to appear HLA-restricted, with HLA associations seemingly driven largely by CMV exposure. Some 16 rarely observed V segments, including chromosome 9 orphons, were excluded from the earlier analysis of several hundred of the donors because counts were too low. In a later analysis, the rate of TCR association differed among HLA loci, with DRB1 alleles having the most associated TCRs and HLA-C alleles having the fewest. Strong co-occurrence of HLA alleles, especially DR and DQ, made assigning TCR associations to individual alleles difficult. The study listed 164 TCR beta chains as associated with cytomegalovirus. HLA typing was unavailable for some donors at each locus, so association tests used only the typed subset. A few of the identified cytomegalovirus-associated TCR beta chains were confirmed in vitro to be specific for cytomegalovirus antigens. An earlier analysis of 587 of the donors showed that most TCR beta V segments appeared in productive rearrangements either about 87% or about 30% of the time, which broadly matched IMGT annotations. Linkage disequilibrium might explain the correlated functional status among segregating V segments, but an unknown experimental factor could not be ruled out. The classifier was reported to diagnose cytomegalovirus status with high specificity and sensitivity in both the original and validation cohorts. A further reported finding was that TCR beta sequences accurately predicted the HLA-A and HLA-B alleles for most subjects in the first cohort. In a later genetic analysis, fewer N-insertions in productive TCRs were reported among donors in an Asian-associated ancestry cluster than the roughly 640-donor mean. A cluster of highly shared sequence variants was judged likely to represent a technical artifact of the sequencing pipeline. Most TCR sequences were seen in very few donors, while some public TCRs were found in many individuals. At a false discovery rate of 0.05, a later analysis linked about 16,000 TCR beta sequences to specific HLA alleles. According to a later analysis, parvovirus B19, influenza, CMV and Epstein-Barr virus appeared linked to several top co-occurrence clusters. In a later analysis, HLA-associated TCR beta chains were found to be more clonally expanded and to have lower generation probabilities than equally common non-associated chains. The cohort was sequenced for TCR beta chains only, and without alpha or paired-chain data the features that could be detected were limited.

This clone appeared a single time. It has no known antigen specificity. There are no base qualities to consult, and no much larger clone falls within one base. The sample was PBMCs. The source of this sequence is a man aged 25 to 40 in good health and CMV-seronegative.

The nucleotide sequence is TGTGCCAGCAGCTTACTAGCGGGAGCGACCGGGGAGCTGTTTTTT. Translated, this gives CASSLLAGATGELFF. This receptor chain uses TRBV5-4 and TRBJ2-2; 11 bases in the junction line up with TRBD2. For this chain, trimming is 2 bases at the V end and 5 bases at the J end, and the number of junction bases without a gene match is 2. Via the germline V gene (reference sequence), CDR1 is SGHNT and CDR2 YYREEE. From cysteine to phenylalanine, the CDR3 is 15 amino acids long. Kept here is only the CDR3 DNA, which spans 45 bases and is read in frame from base 1.